One sample yielded the 24 T cell receptor beta chains listed below, sequenced in a study of identical twins. Each CDR3 protein gets one entry after TCRdb re-called the 5' RACE reads with MiXCR. The sample shows more than 650,000 distinct CDR3 sequences, approximately 6.1% of them seen only once. Sequencing was performed on naive T cells sorted from blood. The receptors here all came from a man aged 18 to 30 in good health.

The V and J genes are TRBV12-3 or TRBV12-4 and TRBJ1-2; tentative D call: TRBD1 (5 bases). V lost 5 bases and J lost 5, with 12 bases in between. CDR3 length: 13 residues. CDR3 nucleotide sequence: TGTGCCAGCAGTCAGCCGGGGGTATATGGCTACACCTTC. The encoded protein is CASSQPGVYGYTF.

This clonotype was detected many times. The chain combines TRBV12-3 or TRBV12-4 with TRBJ1-5; possible D gene TRBD1, 6 bases. V was shortened by 8 bases and J by 0 bases, with 8 bases between the two germline ends. The CDR3 is made up of 13 amino acids. DNA of the CDR3: TGTGCCAGCTCAGGGGCTAGCAATCAGCCCCAGCATTTT. This gives the protein CASSGASNQPQHF.

This clonotype was seen ten or more times. The J gene is TRBJ2-1, the V gene TRBV20-1; D uncertain. The CDR3 consists of 16 residues. Trimming cost V 0 bases and J 1 base, with 13 bases left between them. Germline values: CDR1 DFQATT, CDR2 SNEGSKA (reference sequence). CDR3 nucleotides: TGCAGTGCTAGAGACGTGGGAATTCAATCCTACAATGAGCAGTTCTTC. Translated, it gives CSARDVGIQSYNEQFF.

Only a few counts were recorded for this clonotype. The gene calls are TRBV7-9 and TRBJ2-7; the D is unclear. Germline V gene lookup returns CDR1 SEHNR and CDR2 FQNEAQ (reference sequence). This CDR3 region has 13 residues. The ends were cut back, 1 base at V and 6 bases at J, with 10 bases in the middle. The chain's CDR3 is CASSLGRGVEQYF. Written as DNA, the CDR3 is TGTGCCAGCAGCTTAGGTCGTGGGGTCGAGCAGTACTTC.

The J gene is TRBJ2-1, the V gene TRBV3-1, with 8 nucleotides matching TRBD1. The CDR3 is 15 amino acids. In germline, CDR1 is LGHDT, CDR2 YNNKEL (reference sequence). V shed 3 bases, J shed 5 bases, and the junction held 6 bases outside the gene matches. The CDR3 DNA is TGTGCCAGCAGCCACCCGGACAGGGCCCACAATGAGCAGTTCTTC. Protein: CASSHPDRAHNEQFF.

The J gene is TRBJ2-1, the V gene TRBV7-9, with 12 bases aligning to TRBD2. Trimming at V came to 5 bases and at J to 4 bases, leaving 9 bases not matched to a gene. Germline V gene sequence: CDR1 SEHNR, CDR2 FQNEAQ (reference sequence). The CDR3 is made up of 17 amino acids. CDR3 in amino acids: CASSPRLAGAQYNEQFF. The CDR3 DNA is TGTGCCAGCAGCCCTCGACTAGCGGGAGCCCAATACAATGAGCAGTTCTTC.

This clonotype came up a few times. V gene TRBV7-8 combines with J gene TRBJ2-1, with D hard to call. The length of the CDR3 is 13 residues. With 8 bases removed from V and 0 bases from J, the gap between germline ends came to 8 bases. Germline CDR1 reads SGHVS; CDR2 reads FQNEAQ. CDR3 protein: CASAGNSYNEQFF. CDR3 nucleotides: TGTGCCAGCGCAGGAAACTCCTACAATGAGCAGTTCTTC.

This clonotype occurred a few times. The rearrangement joins TRBV14 to TRBJ2-7, with no clear D. The CDR3 extends over 15 amino acids. V was clipped by 0 bases and J by 2 bases, with 11 bases between them. Germline-derived CDR1 and CDR2 are SGHDN and FVKESK. DNA of the CDR3: TGTGCCAGCAGCCAAGAGCAGATCCTGCCCTACGAGCAGTACGTC. This sequence encodes CASSQEQILPYEQYV.

Many counts were recorded for this clonotype. The rearrangement links TRBV12-3 or TRBV12-4 to TRBJ1-1, with D uncertain. This CDR3 is built from 14 residues. The germline V and J ends were trimmed by 5 bases and 8 bases, with 18 bases remaining between them. For the CDR3, the DNA is TGTGCCAGCAGTCCCCAGTGGGTGACGAAGGAAGCTTTCTTT. Amino acid sequence: CASSPQWVTKEAFF.

This clonotype was seen ten or more times. The chain carries TRBV29-1 and TRBJ2-5, with D uncertain. This CDR3 comprises 12 residues. CDR1 is SQVTM and CDR2 is ANQGSEA in the germline V gene. V was trimmed by 3 bases and J by 1 base, leaving 6 bases between them. CDR3 nucleotides: TGCAGCGTTGATGTCAGCCAAGAGACCCAGTACTTC. It yields the protein CSVDVSQETQYF.

This clonotype came up a few times. In DNA, the CDR3 is TGCGCCAGCAGTGTGTGGCCGGGGCGCGAGCAGTACGTC. Its translation is CASSVWPGREQYV. The rearrangement links TRBV5-1 to TRBJ2-7; D possibly uses TRBD1 or TRBD2 (5 bases each). Trimming removed 5 bases from V and 6 bases from J, with 15 bases in between. The germline V gene has CDR1 SGHRS and CDR2 YFSETQ. The CDR3 has 13 residues.

This clonotype showed up just a few times. This chain joins TRBV4-2 and TRBJ2-2, with 7 bases lining up with TRBD2. The CDR3 is made up of 16 amino acids. CDR1 is LGHNA, CDR2 YNFKEQ, per germline. Unmatched junction bases numbered 8, after V lost 3 bases and J lost 4 bases. The CDR3 DNA sequence: TGTGCCAGCAGCCACCTCTTCCCGGGGGGCACCGGGGAGCTGTTTTTT. It is translated as CASSHLFPGGTGELFF.

Many counts were recorded for this clonotype. The chain is built from TRBV6-2 or TRBV6-3 and TRBJ2-1; tentative D call: TRBD1 (6 bases). The germline V gene has CDR1 MNHEY and CDR2 SVGEGT. Trimming pared 9 bases from V and 7 bases from J, leaving 16 bases between. This CDR3 is built from 13 residues. The CDR3 sequence is CASHTRRGNEQFF. In DNA, the CDR3 is TGTGCCAGTCATACGCGCAGGGGAAATGAGCAGTTCTTC.

The table lists this clonotype with many counts. The chain uses TRBV12-3 or TRBV12-4 and TRBJ1-1, with TRBD1 matching over 8 bases. This CDR3 has 12 amino acids. Trimming removed 6 bases from V and 8 bases from J; junction bases left unmatched: 5. This chain's CDR3 is CASRIGQGEAFF. CDR3 nucleotides: TGTGCCAGCAGAATAGGACAGGGCGAAGCTTTCTTT.

This clonotype was detected a few times. The V and J genes are TRBV4-3 and TRBJ2-1; perhaps TRBD2 as D (6 bases). CDR3 length equals 15 residues. Germline CDR1 and CDR2: LGHNA and YSLEER. Trimming shortened V by 3 bases and J by 0 bases, and 9 bases separated the two germline ends. CDR3 region: CASSQRDRSYNEQFF. CDR3 in DNA: TGCGCCAGCAGCCAGCGGGACCGCTCCTACAATGAGCAGTTCTTC.

There are many counts of this clonotype. The rearrangement uses TRBV29-1 and TRBJ1-5; D is possibly TRBD1 (5 bases). CDR1 SQVTM and CDR2 ANQGSEA come from the germline V gene. Between the trimmed V and J ends, which lost 3 bases and 2 bases, there was a span of 14 bases. This CDR3 is 15 amino acids long. CDR3 protein: CSVESGGEGNQPQHF. DNA for the CDR3: TGCAGCGTTGAGTCTGGGGGTGAGGGCAATCAGCCCCAGCATTTT.

The chain carries TRBV15 and TRBJ2-2, with 10 bases fitting TRBD2. This CDR3 is 19 amino acids long. The germline V gene encodes CDR1 LNHNV and CDR2 YYDKDF (reference sequence). The J segment lost 1 base and the V segment lost 0 bases, leaving 8 bases of the junction unmatched. CDR3 nucleotide sequence: TGTGCCACCAGCAGAGATAACCGCTGGACTAGCGGGAACACCGGGGAGCTGTTTTTT. The encoded protein is CATSRDNRWTSGNTGELFF.

This clonotype has ten or more counts. J is TRBJ1-2 and V is TRBV12-3 or TRBV12-4; D is possibly TRBD1 (6 bases). V was trimmed by 8 bases and J by 2 bases, leaving 15 bases between them. This CDR3 has 14 residues. CDR3 coding DNA: TGTGCCAGCGCCGGGACAACAAGCAACTATGGCTACACCTTC. Encoded protein: CASAGTTSNYGYTF.

This chain uses TRBV20-1 with TRBJ1-5; TRBD1 is a possible D gene (5 bases). The CDR3 consists of 14 residues. Germline V CDR1 and CDR2: DFQATT, SNEGSKA (reference sequence). V was shortened by 5 bases and J by 3 bases, with 14 bases between the two germline ends. The CDR3 DNA follows: TGCAGTGCTGGGGAGGGGCATAACAATCAGCCCCAGCATTTT. Protein sequence: CSAGEGHNNQPQHF.

This clonotype came up many times. The chain couples TRBV30 to TRBJ2-3, with 9 nucleotides matching TRBD2. Germline V gene sequence: CDR1 GTSNPN, CDR2 SVGIG (reference sequence). The CDR3 sequence is 16 residues long. The V segment lost 2 bases and the J segment 1 base; nucleotides outside the gene matches: 7. The CDR3 loop reads CAWSTLAGLGTDTQYF. The CDR3 bases are TGTGCCTGGAGTACTCTAGCGGGACTTGGCACAGATACGCAGTATTTT.

This chain links TRBV7-9 with TRBJ2-7; D is perhaps TRBD2 (6 bases). Looked up from germline, CDR1 is SEHNR and CDR2 is FQNEAQ (reference sequence). The CDR3 has 16 amino acids. V was pared by 0 bases and J by 0 bases, with 12 bases between. This CDR3 reads CASSLATREVSYEQYV. CDR3 DNA: TGTGCCAGCAGCTTAGCGACCAGGGAGGTCTCCTACGAGCAGTACGTC.

This clonotype was detected many times. This CDR3 is CSVVPDSGYEQYF. CDR3 DNA: TGCAGCGTTGTACCGGACAGCGGATACGAGCAGTACTTC. V is TRBV29-1 and J is TRBJ2-7; TRBD1 might be the D (6 bases). V was shortened by 4 bases and J by 4 bases, with 14 bases between the two germline ends. This CDR3 has 13 amino acids. Germline V CDR1 and CDR2: SQVTM, ANQGSEA.

This clonotype was seen repeatedly, ten times or more. The rearrangement links TRBV5-4 to TRBJ2-1; D remains unclear. V dropped 4 bases and J dropped 8 bases, with 10 bases sitting between them. The CDR3 runs 12 residues. CDR1 and CDR2 from the germline V gene are SGHNT and YYREEE (reference sequence). The CDR3 DNA sequence: TGTGCCAGCAGCACCTCCTGGGATGAGCAGTTCTTC. It translates to CASSTSWDEQFF.

This clonotype was observed at least ten times. The V call is TRBV20-1, the J call TRBJ2-3, with a weak D call TRBD2 (6 bases). Trimming took 5 bases from V and 1 from J, leaving 16 bases between them. The CDR3 is 15 residues long. The germline V gene encodes CDR1 DFQATT and CDR2 SNEGSKA (reference sequence). Here the CDR3 DNA reads TGCAGTGCTCCGACCGGAGGGGTGGGCACAGATACGCAGTATTTT. Amino acids: CSAPTGGVGTDTQYF.